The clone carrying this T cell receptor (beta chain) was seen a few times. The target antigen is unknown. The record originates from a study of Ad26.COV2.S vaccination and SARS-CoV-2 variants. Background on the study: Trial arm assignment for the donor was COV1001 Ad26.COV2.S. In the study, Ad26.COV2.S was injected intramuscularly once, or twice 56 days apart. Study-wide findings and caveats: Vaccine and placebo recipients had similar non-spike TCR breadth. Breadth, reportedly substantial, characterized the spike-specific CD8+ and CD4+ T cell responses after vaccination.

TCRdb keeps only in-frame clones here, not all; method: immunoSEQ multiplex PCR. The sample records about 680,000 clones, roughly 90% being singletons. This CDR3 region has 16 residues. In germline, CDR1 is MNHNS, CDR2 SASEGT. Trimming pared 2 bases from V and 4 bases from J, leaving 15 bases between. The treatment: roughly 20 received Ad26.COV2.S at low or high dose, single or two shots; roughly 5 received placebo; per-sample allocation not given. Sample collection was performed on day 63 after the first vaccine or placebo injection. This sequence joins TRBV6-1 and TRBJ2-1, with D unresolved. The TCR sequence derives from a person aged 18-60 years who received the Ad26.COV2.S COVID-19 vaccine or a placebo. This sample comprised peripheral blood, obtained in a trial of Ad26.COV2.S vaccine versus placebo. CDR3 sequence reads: CASSESGLLRYNEQFF. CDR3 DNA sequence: TGTGCCAGCAGTGAATCGGGTCTGCTACGGTACAATGAGCAGTTCTTC.